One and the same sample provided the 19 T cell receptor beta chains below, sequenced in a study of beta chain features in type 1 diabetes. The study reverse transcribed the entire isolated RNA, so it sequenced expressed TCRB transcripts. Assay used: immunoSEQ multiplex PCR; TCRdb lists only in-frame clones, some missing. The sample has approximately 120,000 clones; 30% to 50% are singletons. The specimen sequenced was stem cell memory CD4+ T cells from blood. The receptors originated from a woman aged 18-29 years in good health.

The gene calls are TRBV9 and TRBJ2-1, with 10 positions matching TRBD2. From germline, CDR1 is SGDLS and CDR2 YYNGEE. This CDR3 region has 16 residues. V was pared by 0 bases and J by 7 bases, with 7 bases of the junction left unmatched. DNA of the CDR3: TGTGCCAGCAGCGTAGGGTGGACTAGCGGAGATAATGAGCAGTTCTTC. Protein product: CASSVGWTSGDNEQFF.

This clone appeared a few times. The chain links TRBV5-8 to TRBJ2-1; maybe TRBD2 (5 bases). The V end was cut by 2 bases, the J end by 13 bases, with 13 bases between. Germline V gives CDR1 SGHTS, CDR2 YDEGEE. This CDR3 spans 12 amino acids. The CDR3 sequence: CASSFNWEIQFF. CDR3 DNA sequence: TGTGCCAGCAGCTTTAACTGGGAGATACAGTTCTTC.

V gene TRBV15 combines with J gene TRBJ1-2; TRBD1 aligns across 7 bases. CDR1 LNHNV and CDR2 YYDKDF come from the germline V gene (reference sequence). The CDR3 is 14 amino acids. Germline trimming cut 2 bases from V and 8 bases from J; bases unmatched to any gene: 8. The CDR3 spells CATSRSDRVSGYTF. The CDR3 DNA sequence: TGTGCCACCAGCAGATCCGACAGGGTGAGCGGCTACACCTTC.

Here the CDR3 DNA reads TGTGCCAGCAGCTTACTCCTAGCGGGGGTCTACGAGCAGTACTTC. It encodes CASSLLLAGVYEQYF. This chain uses TRBV7-9 with TRBJ2-7; 10 bases map to TRBD2. This CDR3 comprises 15 residues. CDR1 and CDR2 from the germline V gene are SEHNR and FQNEAQ (reference sequence). V shed 2 bases, J shed 3 bases, and the junction held 4 bases outside the gene matches.

CDR3 sequence: CARGRDRESGANVLTF. The DNA of the CDR3 is TGTGCCCGAGGCCGGGACAGGGAGTCTGGGGCCAACGTCCTGACTTTC. J is TRBJ2-6 and V is TRBV30, with TRBD1 identical over 9 bases. Germline V gene sequence: CDR1 GTSNPN, CDR2 SVGIG (reference sequence). V trimming: 8 bases; J trimming: 1 base; junction bases outside the gene matches: 9. This CDR3 has 16 amino acids.

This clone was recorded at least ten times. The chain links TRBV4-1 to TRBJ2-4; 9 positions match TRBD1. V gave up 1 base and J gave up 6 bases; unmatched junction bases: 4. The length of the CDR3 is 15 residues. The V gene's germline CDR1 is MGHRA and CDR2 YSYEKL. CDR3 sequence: CASSQGLGQGNIQYF. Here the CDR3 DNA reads TGCGCCAGCAGCCAAGGGCTGGGACAGGGAAACATTCAGTACTTC.

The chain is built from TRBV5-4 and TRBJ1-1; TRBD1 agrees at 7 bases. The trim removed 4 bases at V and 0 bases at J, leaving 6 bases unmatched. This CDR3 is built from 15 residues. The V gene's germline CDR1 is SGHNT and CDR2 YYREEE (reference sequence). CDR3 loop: CASSRVQGMNTEAFF. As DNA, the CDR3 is TGTGCCAGCAGCCGCGTACAGGGGATGAACACTGAAGCTTTCTTT.

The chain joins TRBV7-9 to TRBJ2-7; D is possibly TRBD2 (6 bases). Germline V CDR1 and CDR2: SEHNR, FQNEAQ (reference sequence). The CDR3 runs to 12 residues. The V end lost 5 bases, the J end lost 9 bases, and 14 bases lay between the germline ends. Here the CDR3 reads CASSREEGLQYF. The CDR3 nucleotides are TGTGCCAGCAGCAGAGAGGAGGGGCTGCAGTACTTC. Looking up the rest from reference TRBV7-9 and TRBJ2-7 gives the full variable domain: DTGVSQNPRHKITKRGQNVTFRCDPISEHNRLYWYRQTLGQGPEFLTYFQNEAQLEKSRLLSDRFSAERPKGSFSTLEIQRTEQGDSAMYLCASSREEGLQYFGPGTRLTVT.

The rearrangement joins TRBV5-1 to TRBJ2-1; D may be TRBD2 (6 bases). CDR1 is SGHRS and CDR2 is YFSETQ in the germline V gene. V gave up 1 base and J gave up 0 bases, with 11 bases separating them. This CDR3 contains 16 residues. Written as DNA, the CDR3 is TGCGCCAGCAGCTTGTGGAGGGGCAGCTCCTACAATGAGCAGTTCTTC. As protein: CASSLWRGSSYNEQFF.

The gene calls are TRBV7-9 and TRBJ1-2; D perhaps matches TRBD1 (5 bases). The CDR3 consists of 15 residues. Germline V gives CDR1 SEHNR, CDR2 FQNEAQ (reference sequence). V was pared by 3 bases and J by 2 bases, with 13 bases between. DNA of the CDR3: TGTGCCAGCAGCTTTTCCCGGGGGACGAACTATGGCTACACCTTC. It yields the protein CASSFSRGTNYGYTF.

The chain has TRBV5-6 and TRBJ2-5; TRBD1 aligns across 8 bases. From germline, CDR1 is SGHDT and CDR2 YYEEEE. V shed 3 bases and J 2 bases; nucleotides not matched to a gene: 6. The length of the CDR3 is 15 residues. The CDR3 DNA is TGTGCCAGCAGCTCCGGGACAGGAGATCAAGAGACCCAGTACTTC. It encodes CASSSGTGDQETQYF.

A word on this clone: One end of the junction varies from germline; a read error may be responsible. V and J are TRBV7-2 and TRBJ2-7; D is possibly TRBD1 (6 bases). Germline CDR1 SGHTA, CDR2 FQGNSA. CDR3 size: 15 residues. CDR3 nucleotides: TGCGCCAGCAGCCCTGTACTCTCAGGGGCCTACGAGCAGTACTTC. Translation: CASSPVLSGAYEQYF. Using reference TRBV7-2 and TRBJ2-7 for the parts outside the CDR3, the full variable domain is GAGVSQSPSNKVTEKGKDVELRCDPISGHTALYWYRQSLGQGLEFLIYFQGNSAPDKSGLPSDRFSAERTGGSVSTLTIQRTQQEDSAVYLCASSPVLSGAYEQYFGPGTRLTVT.

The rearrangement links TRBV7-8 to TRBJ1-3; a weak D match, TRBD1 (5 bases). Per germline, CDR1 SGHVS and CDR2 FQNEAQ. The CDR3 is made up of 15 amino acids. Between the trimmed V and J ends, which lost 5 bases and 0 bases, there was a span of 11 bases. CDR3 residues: CASSLRAFSGNTIYF. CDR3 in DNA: TGTGCCAGCAGCCTCAGGGCCTTCTCTGGAAACACCATATATTTT.

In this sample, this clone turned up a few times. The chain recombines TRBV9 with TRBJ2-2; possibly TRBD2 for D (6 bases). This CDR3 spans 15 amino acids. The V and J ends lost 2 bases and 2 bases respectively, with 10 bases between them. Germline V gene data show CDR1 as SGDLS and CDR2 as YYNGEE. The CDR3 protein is CASSVTGVNTGELFF. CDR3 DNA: TGTGCCAGCAGCGTTACGGGAGTCAACACCGGGGAGCTGTTTTTT.

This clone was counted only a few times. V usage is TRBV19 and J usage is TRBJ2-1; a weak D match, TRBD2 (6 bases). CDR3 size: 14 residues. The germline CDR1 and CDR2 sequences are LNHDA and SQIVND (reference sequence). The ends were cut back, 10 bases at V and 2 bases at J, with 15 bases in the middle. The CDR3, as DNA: TGTGCCACCACCACTAGCAGAACCTACAATGAGCAGTTCTTC. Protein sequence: CATTTSRTYNEQFF.

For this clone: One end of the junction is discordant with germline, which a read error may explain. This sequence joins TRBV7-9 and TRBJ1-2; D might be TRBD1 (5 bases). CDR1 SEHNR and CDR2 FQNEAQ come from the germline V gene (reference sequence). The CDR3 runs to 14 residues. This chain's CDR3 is CASSQELTANGYTF. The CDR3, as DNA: TGCGCCAGCAGCCAAGAATTGACAGCGAATGGCTACACCTTC.

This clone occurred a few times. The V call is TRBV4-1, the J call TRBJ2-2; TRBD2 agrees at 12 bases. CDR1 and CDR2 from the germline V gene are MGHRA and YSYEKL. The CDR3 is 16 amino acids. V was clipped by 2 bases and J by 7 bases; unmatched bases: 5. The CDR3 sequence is CASSQWTSGIGGELFF. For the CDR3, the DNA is TGCGCCAGCAGCCAATGGACTAGCGGGATAGGCGGGGAGCTGTTTTTT.

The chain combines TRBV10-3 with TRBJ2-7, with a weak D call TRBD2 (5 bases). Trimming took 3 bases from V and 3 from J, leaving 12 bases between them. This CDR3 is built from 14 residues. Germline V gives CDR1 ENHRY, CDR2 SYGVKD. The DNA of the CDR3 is TGTGCCATCAGTGATGACTCCGGGGTCTACGAGCAGTACTTC. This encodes CAISDDSGVYEQYF.

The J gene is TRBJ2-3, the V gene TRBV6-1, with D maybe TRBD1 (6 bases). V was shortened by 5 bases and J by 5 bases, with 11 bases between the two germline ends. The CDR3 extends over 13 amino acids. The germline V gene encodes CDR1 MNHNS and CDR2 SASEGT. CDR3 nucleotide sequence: TGTGCCAGCAGTTTTACAGGGAGAGATACGCAGTATTTT. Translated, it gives CASSFTGRDTQYF.